Presented here are 30 T cell receptor beta chains from one specimen sequenced in a study of T-cell memory formation after mild COVID-19. In TCRdb, the 5' RACE reads were re-called with MiXCR into one record per CDR3 protein. The sample records roughly 13,000 distinct CDR3 sequences, about 12% being singletons. The sequenced material came from PBMCs or a T cell subset sorted from them (not recorded which). The origin of the receptors is an adult woman who had mild COVID-19 (a few samples of this study predate the infection). Cell type and time point are not known.

This sequence joins TRBV7-9 and TRBJ2-5; TRBD2 matches at 9 bases. The length of the CDR3 is 15 residues. CDR1 and CDR2 from the germline V gene are SEHNR and FQNEAQ (reference sequence). V gave up 4 bases and J gave up 4 bases; unmatched junction bases: 7. This CDR3 reads CASSSSSGIPETQYF. The CDR3 bases are TGTGCCAGCAGCTCCTCTAGCGGGATCCCAGAGACCCAGTACTTC.

This clonotype occurred a few times. V is TRBV6-5 and J is TRBJ2-7; D perhaps matches TRBD1 (5 bases). Germline V gene lookup returns CDR1 MNHEY and CDR2 SVGAGI. V lost 0 bases, J lost 5 bases, and 11 bases lay in between. This CDR3 region has 14 residues. CDR3 region: CASSYSGAPDEQYF. In nucleotides, the CDR3 is TGTGCCAGCAGTTACTCAGGGGCGCCGGACGAGCAGTACTTC.

In this sample, this clonotype turned up many times. The V and J genes are TRBV7-9 and TRBJ1-5; D unclear. The ends were cut back, 4 bases at V and 4 bases at J, with 5 bases in the middle. Germline CDR1 is SEHNR and CDR2 is FQNEAQ (reference sequence). This CDR3 region has 12 residues. CDR3: CASSSRNQPQHF. CDR3 DNA: TGTGCCAGCAGCTCGAGGAATCAGCCCCAGCATTTT.

This clonotype was found many times. The chain recombines TRBV3-1 with TRBJ2-3, with 10 nucleotides matching TRBD2. The CDR3 runs to 17 residues. The germline gives CDR1 LGHDT, CDR2 YNNKEL (reference sequence). J gave up 6 bases and V 0 bases, and 9 bases lay outside the gene matches. The CDR3 bases are TGTGCCAGCAGCCAAGAGTTGACTCTAGCGGGAGAGGATACGCAGTATTTT. It is translated as CASSQELTLAGEDTQYF.

This clonotype has at least ten counts. The chain couples TRBV7-2 to TRBJ2-5, with D perhaps matching TRBD2 (6 bases). The germline V gene encodes CDR1 SGHTA and CDR2 FQGNSA. There are 14 residues in the CDR3. The V end lost 5 bases, the J end lost 5 bases, and 15 bases lay between the germline ends. The CDR3 region has the DNA TGTGCCAGCAGCCCGCGGGACCCGGGGGAGACCCAGTACTTC. This gives the protein CASSPRDPGETQYF. Variable domain in full (rest from reference TRBV7-2 and TRBJ2-5): GAGVSQSPSNKVTEKGKDVELRCDPISGHTALYWYRQSLGQGLEFLIYFQGNSAPDKSGLPSDRFSAERTGGSVSTLTIQRTQQEDSAVYLCASSPRDPGETQYFGPGTRLLVL.

In its sample, this clonotype was seen once. Possible read error: a much larger clone is one base away. The CDR3 nucleotides read TGTGCCACCAGTGATCAGGCGGACCTCCACGAGACCCAGTACTTC. Protein sequence: CATSDQADLHETQYF. The chain has TRBV24-1 and TRBJ2-5; D gene uncertain. The V end lost 3 bases, the J end lost 5 bases, and 15 bases lay between the germline ends. Germline lookup yields CDR1 KGHDR and CDR2 SFDVKD. The CDR3 consists of 15 residues.

Many counts were recorded for this clonotype. The chain couples TRBV4-1 to TRBJ2-5; D may be TRBD1 or TRBD2 (5 bases each). CDR1 and CDR2 (germline): MGHRA, YSYEKL. The CDR3 covers 14 residues. Trimming stripped 4 bases from V and 2 bases from J, with 11 bases between. DNA of the CDR3: TGCGCCAGCAGCCCGAGGGACCGTCAAGAGACCCAGTACTTC. Translation: CASSPRDRQETQYF.

This clonotype was seen at least ten times. The chain recombines TRBV15 with TRBJ1-1; no clear D. The germline CDR1 and CDR2 sequences are LNHNV and YYDKDF (reference sequence). With 2 bases removed from V and 3 bases from J, the gap between germline ends came to 16 bases. The CDR3 sequence is 16 residues long. The DNA for the CDR3 is TGTGCCACCAGCAGATCGGTGGGGAATTCGGACACTGAAGCTTTCTTT. Protein: CATSRSVGNSDTEAFF. Using reference TRBV15 and TRBJ1-1 for the parts outside the CDR3, the full variable domain is DAMVIQNPRYQVTQFGKPVTLSCSQTLNHNVMYWYQQKSSQAPKLLFHYYDKDFNNEADTPDNFQSRRPNTSFCFLDIRSPGLGDTAMYLCATSRSVGNSDTEAFFGQGTRLTVV.

This clonotype was counted many times. This sequence joins TRBV27 and TRBJ2-3, with TRBD1 matching over 7 bases. V lost 1 base and J lost 6; bases outside the gene matches: 16. Germline CDR1 MNHEY, CDR2 SMNVEV (reference sequence). The CDR3 runs 18 residues. CDR3 in DNA: TGTGCCAGCAGTTTATGGTCCACAGGGGAATTGAAAGGGGATACGCAGTATTTT. It translates to CASSLWSTGELKGDTQYF.

Ten or more counts support this clonotype. The V gene is TRBV29-1, the J gene TRBJ2-7; TRBD1 agrees at 7 bases. CDR1 is SQVTM, CDR2 ANQGSEA, per germline. CDR3 length: 13 residues. Trimming cost V 2 bases and J 0 bases; bases outside gene matches: 1. The CDR3 DNA follows: TGCAGCGTTGAACCAGGGGGCTCCTACGAGCAGTACTTC. This encodes CSVEPGGSYEQYF.

This clonotype is termed medium-sized. V gene TRBV5-1 combines with J gene TRBJ2-6; unclear D gene. Trimming took 4 bases from V and 1 from J, leaving 9 bases between them. The CDR3 length is 15 residues. The germline V gene has CDR1 SGHRS and CDR2 YFSETQ. DNA for the CDR3: TGCGCCAGCAGCGAGGACCTGTCTGGGGCCAACGTCCTGACTTTC. It codes for CASSEDLSGANVLTF.

This clonotype was seen repeatedly, ten times or more. V usage is TRBV27 and J usage is TRBJ2-1, with 11 nucleotides matching TRBD2. This CDR3 spans 16 amino acids. Germline CDR1 is MNHEY and CDR2 is SMNVEV (reference sequence). The junction had 8 bases not matched to a gene; V was cut back by 5 bases and J by 5 bases. This chain's CDR3 is CASSLNSGGAHNEQFF. In DNA form, the CDR3 reads TGTGCCAGCAGTCTCAATAGCGGGGGGGCTCACAATGAGCAGTTCTTC.

This clonotype has at least ten counts. This chain uses TRBV11-2 with TRBJ2-7, with D perhaps TRBD1 (5 bases). CDR1 and CDR2 (germline): SGHAT, FQNNGV. This CDR3 has 17 amino acids. Trimming stripped 0 bases from V and 1 base from J, with 16 bases between. CDR3 nucleotides: TGTGCCAGCAGCTTAGATGGGTGGGGCAGCCTTTCCTACGAGCAGTACTTC. The encoded protein is CASSLDGWGSLSYEQYF.

The chain uses TRBV5-6 and TRBJ2-3, with TRBD2 matching over 11 bases. CDR1 and CDR2 (germline): SGHDT, YYEEEE. The V segment lost 4 bases and the J segment 0 bases; nucleotides outside the gene matches: 4. The CDR3 loop spans 16 amino acids. In DNA form, the CDR3 reads TGTGCCAGCAGCCTACTAGCGGGGGAGAGCACAGATACGCAGTATTTT. This encodes CASSLLAGESTDTQYF.

The rearrangement links TRBV19 to TRBJ1-1; D is unclear. The V gene lost 7 bases and the J gene lost 3 bases, with 12 bases spanning the gap. Germline values: CDR1 LNHDA, CDR2 SQIVND (reference sequence). The CDR3 is 13 amino acids. In DNA, the CDR3 is TGTGCCAGTATCAACCGGGTGGACACTGAAGCTTTCTTT. Protein product: CASINRVDTEAFF.

This clonotype has a count of ten or more. J is TRBJ2-7 and V is TRBV4-1, with 8 bases aligning to TRBD1. Germline V gives CDR1 MGHRA, CDR2 YSYEKL. J gave up 2 bases and V 5 bases, and 5 bases lay outside the gene matches. CDR3 length: 14 amino acids. The CDR3 bases are TGCGCCAGCAGCGTGGGACAGGACACCTACGAGCAGTACTTC. It yields the protein CASSVGQDTYEQYF.

Ten or more counts support this clonotype. The rearrangement links TRBV24-1 to TRBJ2-1, with D uncertain. V lost 0 bases to trimming and J lost 6 bases, with 5 bases between them. CDR3 length: 13 amino acids. The germline gives CDR1 KGHDR, CDR2 SFDVKD. CDR3 in DNA: TGTGCCACCAGTGATTTGCCCGTCAATGAGCAGTTCTTC. This translates into CATSDLPVNEQFF.

This clonotype was picked up many times. The chain carries TRBV5-1 and TRBJ2-2; D gene ambiguous. Germline CDR1 SGHRS, CDR2 YFSETQ. The CDR3 runs to 15 residues. Between the trimmed V and J ends, which lost 0 bases and 3 bases, there was a span of 9 bases. CDR3 sequence (DNA): TGCGCCAGCAGCTTGGATTCTTTCCACACCGGGGAGCTGTTTTTT. It is translated as CASSLDSFHTGELFF.

This chain links TRBV2 with TRBJ2-3; TRBD2 matches at 9 bases. The length of the CDR3 is 16 residues. The trim removed 2 bases at V and 3 bases at J, leaving 6 bases unmatched. Germline values: CDR1 SNHLY, CDR2 FYNNEI. CDR3 DNA: TGTGCCAGCAGTGAACAAGCGGGGGGTATGACAGATACGCAGTATTTT. Its translation: CASSEQAGGMTDTQYF.

This clonotype was observed at least ten times. This chain joins TRBV4-3 and TRBJ2-3; 7 bases fit TRBD2. Trimming cost V 1 base and J 2 bases; bases outside gene matches: 9. CDR1 and CDR2 from the germline V gene are LGHNA and YSLEER. The length of the CDR3 is 17 residues. The CDR3 DNA sequence: TGCGCCAGCAGCCAAGGAGTACTAGCGACAGACACAGATACGCAGTATTTT. This translates into CASSQGVLATDTDTQYF.

This clonotype was detected many times. This sequence joins TRBV29-1 and TRBJ2-3; D might be TRBD1 or TRBD2, each matching 5 bases. The CDR3 has 14 amino acids. Germline V CDR1 and CDR2: SQVTM, ANQGSEA. V was cut by 0 bases and J by 5 bases, with 12 bases left in between. CDR3 residues: CSVEDPGTGDTQYF. The CDR3, as DNA: TGCAGCGTTGAAGATCCCGGGACGGGAGATACGCAGTATTTT.

This clonotype was observed many times. The rearrangement links TRBV3-1 to TRBJ2-7; perhaps TRBD1 as D (6 bases). The CDR3 spans 13 residues. Trimming shortened V by 5 bases and J by 4 bases, and 12 bases separated the two germline ends. In germline, CDR1 is LGHDT, CDR2 YNNKEL (reference sequence). The DNA for the CDR3 is TGTGCCAGCAGCTACGGACAGCTATACGAGCAGTACTTC. Translated, it gives CASSYGQLYEQYF.

The chain recombines TRBV11-3 with TRBJ2-1; D may be TRBD1 or TRBD2 (5 bases each). V was cut by 1 base and J by 0 bases, with 13 bases left in between. Germline CDR1 SGHNT, CDR2 YENEEA. The CDR3 totals 17 residues. In nucleotides, the CDR3 is TGTGCCAGCAGCTTAGCCTTGGGGACGAGCTCCTACAATGAGCAGTTCTTC. Amino acid sequence: CASSLALGTSSYNEQFF.

Ten or more counts support this clonotype. This sequence joins TRBV20-1 and TRBJ1-5; D remains unclear. The CDR3 is 16 residues long. Germline V gives CDR1 DFQATT, CDR2 SNEGSKA (reference sequence). V was clipped by 6 bases and J by 0 bases, with 18 bases between them. The CDR3 nucleotides read TGCAGTGCCCGGGCGAGGATCTCCTATAGCAATCAGCCCCAGCATTTT. As protein: CSARARISYSNQPQHF.

This clonotype appeared many times. The J gene is TRBJ1-1, the V gene TRBV21-1. TRBV21-1 is a pseudogene. This CDR3 spans 15 amino acids. Here the CDR3 DNA reads TGTGCCAGCAGCAGGGCCGGCTCAATGAACACTGAAGCTTTCTTT. Protein: CASSRAGSMNTEAFF.

This clonotype was seen repeatedly, ten times or more. V usage is TRBV12-3 or TRBV12-4 and J usage is TRBJ2-5; 8 bases match TRBD2. The CDR3 runs 14 residues. The V gene end was trimmed by 6 bases and the J gene end by 2 bases; junction bases not matched to a gene: 5. The CDR3 protein is CASSPGGGQETQYF. CDR3 in DNA: TGTGCCAGCAGCCCCGGGGGGGGACAAGAGACCCAGTACTTC.

This clonotype has ten or more counts. The chain is built from TRBV20-1 and TRBJ2-1; no definite D call. CDR1 is DFQATT and CDR2 is SNEGSKA in the germline V gene (reference sequence). V was clipped by 6 bases and J by 9 bases, with 18 bases between them. The CDR3 contains 13 residues. CDR3 residues: CSALDGGASEQFF. In DNA, the CDR3 is TGCAGTGCCCTCGACGGTGGAGCGTCTGAGCAGTTCTTC.

This clonotype was found many times. CDR3 sequence: CASSPDGNNYGYTF. In DNA form, the CDR3 reads TGTGCCAGCTCACCGGACGGAAATAACTATGGCTACACCTTC. V gene TRBV18 combines with J gene TRBJ1-2; no clear D gene. Germline CDR1 KGHSH, CDR2 LQKENI. This CDR3 is built from 14 residues. Deletions cut 3 bases from V and 1 base from J, with 9 bases between.

There are many counts of this clonotype. The gene calls are TRBV29-1 and TRBJ1-1, with D tentatively TRBD1 (5 bases). Deletions cut 1 base from V and 7 bases from J, with 10 bases between. Germline values: CDR1 SQVTM, CDR2 ANQGSEA. The CDR3 sequence is 12 residues long. The CDR3 reads CSVEGGRGEAFF. The CDR3 region has the DNA TGCAGCGTTGAAGGGGGGAGAGGTGAAGCTTTCTTT.

This clonotype has at least ten counts. The rearrangement links TRBV24-1 to TRBJ2-2; D is possibly TRBD1 (6 bases). The CDR3 runs to 14 residues. Trimming left V 11 bases short and J 1 base short, with 13 bases between. Per germline, CDR1 KGHDR and CDR2 SFDVKD. The CDR3 DNA follows: TGTGCCATACGAGGGGGTCTGAACACCGGGGAGCTGTTTTTT. Its protein product is CAIRGGLNTGELFF.